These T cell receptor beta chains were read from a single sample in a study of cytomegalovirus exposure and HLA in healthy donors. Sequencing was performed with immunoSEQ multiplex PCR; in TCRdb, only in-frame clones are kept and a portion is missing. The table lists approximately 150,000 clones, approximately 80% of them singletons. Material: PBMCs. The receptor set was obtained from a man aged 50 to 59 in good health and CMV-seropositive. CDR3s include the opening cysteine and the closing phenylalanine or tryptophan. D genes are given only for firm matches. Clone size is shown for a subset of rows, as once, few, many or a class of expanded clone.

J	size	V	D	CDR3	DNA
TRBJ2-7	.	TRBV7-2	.	CASSLAAFYEQYF	TGTGCCAGCAGCTTAGCGGCATTCTACGAGCAGTACTTC
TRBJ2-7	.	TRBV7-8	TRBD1	CASSPGTADYEQYF	TGTGCCAGCAGCCCTGGGACAGCCGACTACGAGCAGTACTTC
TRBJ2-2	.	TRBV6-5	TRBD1	CASRGTGNTGELFF	TGTGCCAGCAGAGGGACAGGGAACACCGGGGAGCTGTTTTTT
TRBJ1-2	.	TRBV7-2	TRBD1	CASSPRTGGNYGYTF	TGTGCCAGCAGCCCCCGGACAGGGGGCAACTATGGCTACACCTTC
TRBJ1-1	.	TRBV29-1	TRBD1	CSAMTDRDTEAFF	TGCAGCGCCATGACCGACAGGGACACTGAAGCTTTCTTT
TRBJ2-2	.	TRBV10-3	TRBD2	CATRPVTSGANTGELFF	TGTGCCACCCGACCGGTGACTAGCGGGGCGAACACCGGGGAGCTGTTTTTT
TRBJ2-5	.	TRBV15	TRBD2	CATSRELAGADETQYF	TGTGCCACCAGCAGAGAACTAGCGGGAGCAGACGAGACCCAGTACTTC
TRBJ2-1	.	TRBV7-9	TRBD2	CASIGASGRFHSSYNEQFF	TGTGCCAGCATTGGGGCTAGCGGGAGGTTCCATAGCTCCTACAATGAGCAGTTCTTC
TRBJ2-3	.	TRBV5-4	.	CASSLKFASGFPDTQYF	TGTGCCAGCAGCTTGAAGTTCGCTAGTGGTTTCCCAGATACGCAGTATTTT
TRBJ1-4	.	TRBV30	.	CAWSPGRGNEKLFF	TGTGCCTGGAGCCCGGGACGGGGGAATGAAAAACTGTTTTTT
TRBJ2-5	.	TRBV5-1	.	CASSFLEETQYF	TGCGCCAGCAGCTTCTTGGAGGAGACCCAGTACTTC
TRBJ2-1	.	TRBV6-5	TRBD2	CASSYLREGHNEQFF	TGTGCCAGCAGTTACCTGCGGGAGGGCCACAATGAGCAGTTCTTC
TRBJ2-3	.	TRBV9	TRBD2	CASSVVTSGRDTQYF	TGTGCCAGCAGCGTAGTTACTAGCGGGAGGGATACGCAGTATTTT
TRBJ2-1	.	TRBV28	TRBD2	CASSFVRGVVNEQFF	TGTGCCAGCAGTTTTGTGCGGGGGGTCGTCAATGAGCAGTTCTTC
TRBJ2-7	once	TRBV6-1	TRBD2	CASSPGGGDFYEQYF	TGTGCCAGCAGTCCCGGGGGAGGGGACTTCTACGAGCAGTACTTC
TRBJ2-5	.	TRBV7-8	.	CASSLPGGRKETQYF	TGTGCCAGCAGCTTACCGGGGGGCAGGAAAGAGACCCAGTACTTC
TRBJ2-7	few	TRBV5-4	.	CASSLDPGSYYEQYF	TGTGCCAGCAGCCTCGATCCAGGCTCTTACTACGAGCAGTACTTC
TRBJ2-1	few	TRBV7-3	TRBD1	CASSWDIRDSQFF	TGTGCCAGCAGCTGGGACATCCGGGACAGTCAGTTCTTC
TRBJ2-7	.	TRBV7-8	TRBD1	CASSFLTGENEQYF	TGTGCCAGCAGCTTCCTGACAGGGGAGAACGAGCAGTACTTC
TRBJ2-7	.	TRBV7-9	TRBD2	CASSGGEGPYEQYF	TGTGCCAGCAGCGGGGGGGAGGGCCCCTACGAGCAGTACTTC
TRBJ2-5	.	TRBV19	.	CASSSNGQTWETQYF	TGTGCCAGTAGTTCCAATGGACAGACCTGGGAGACCCAGTACTTC
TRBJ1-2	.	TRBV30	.	CAWGGGYGYTF	TGTGCCTGGGGCGGGGGGTATGGCTACACCTTC
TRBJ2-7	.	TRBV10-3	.	CATHPSSSESYEQYF	TGTGCCACCCACCCCTCTAGCAGCGAATCCTACGAGCAGTACTTC
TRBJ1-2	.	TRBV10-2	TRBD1	CASSYTGGIYGYTF	TGCGCCAGCAGTTATACAGGGGGCATCTATGGCTACACCTTC
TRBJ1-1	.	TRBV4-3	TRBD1	CASSLGDTAGGWQNTEAFF	TGCGCCAGCAGCCTAGGGGATACGGCAGGGGGCTGGCAGAACACTGAAGCTTTCTTT
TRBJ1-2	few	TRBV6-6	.	CASSERPNYGYTF	TGTGCCAGCAGCGAGCGCCCTAACTATGGCTACACCTTC
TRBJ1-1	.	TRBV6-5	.	CASSYSRIYTEAFF	TGTGCCAGCAGTTATTCCAGGATTTACACTGAAGCTTTCTTT
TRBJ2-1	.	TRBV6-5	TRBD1	CASSIDRGSYNEQFF	TGTGCCAGCAGTATCGACAGGGGCTCCTACAATGAGCAGTTCTTC
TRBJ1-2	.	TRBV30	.	CAWSRSGLGYTF	TGTGCCTGGAGTCGTTCGGGTCTTGGCTACACCTTC
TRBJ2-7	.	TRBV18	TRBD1	CASSLDRGFSYEQYF	TGTGCCAGCTCACTGGACAGGGGATTCTCCTACGAGCAGTACTTC
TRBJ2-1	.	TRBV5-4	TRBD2	CASSLTSGRHNEQFF	TGTGCCAGCAGCTTGACTAGCGGGAGGCACAATGAGCAGTTCTTC
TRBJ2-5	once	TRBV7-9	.	CASSLRVQETQYF	TGTGCCAGCAGCTTACGGGTTCAAGAGACCCAGTACTTC
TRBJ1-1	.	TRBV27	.	CASRIGSTEAFF	TGTGCCAGCAGAATCGGGTCAACTGAAGCTTTCTTT
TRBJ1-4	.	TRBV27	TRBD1	CASSFTGGPNEKLFF	TGTGCCAGCAGTTTTACAGGGGGCCCTAATGAAAAACTGTTTTTT
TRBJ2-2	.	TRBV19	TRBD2	CASRFHSGDTGELFF	TGTGCCAGTAGGTTTCATAGCGGGGACACCGGGGAGCTGTTTTTT
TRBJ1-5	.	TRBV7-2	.	CASSLRHLSNQPQHF	TGTGCCAGCAGCTTAAGACATCTTAGCAATCAGCCCCAGCATTTT
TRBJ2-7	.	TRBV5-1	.	CASRRDAAIDEQYF	TGCGCCAGCAGACGCGATGCGGCTATCGACGAGCAGTACTTC
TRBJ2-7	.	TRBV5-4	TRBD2	CASSWGLSEQYF	TGTGCCAGCAGCTGGGGACTATCCGAGCAGTACTTC
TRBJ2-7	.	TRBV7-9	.	CASSLVDRTYEQYF	TGTGCCAGCAGCTTAGTTGACAGGACTTACGAGCAGTACTTC
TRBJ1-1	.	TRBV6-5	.	CASSYSAETEAFF	TGTGCCAGCAGTTACTCAGCGGAAACTGAAGCTTTCTTT
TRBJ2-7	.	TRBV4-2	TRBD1	CASSQVWDSSYEQYF	TGTGCCAGCAGCCAAGTTTGGGACAGCTCCTACGAGCAGTACTTC
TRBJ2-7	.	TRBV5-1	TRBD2	CASSLSGGYDSYEQYF	TGCGCCAGCAGCTTGAGCGGGGGGTACGACTCCTACGAGCAGTACTTC
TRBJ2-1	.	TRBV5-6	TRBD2	CASSRGRGSYNEQFF	TGTGCCAGCAGCCGCGGGAGGGGGTCCTACAATGAGCAGTTCTTC
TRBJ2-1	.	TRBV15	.	CATSTGRGLGDEQFF	TGTGCCACCAGCACTGGGAGGGGGTTGGGGGATGAGCAGTTCTTC
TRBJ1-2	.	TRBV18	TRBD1	CASSPATGTNYGYTF	TGTGCCAGCTCACCCGCGACAGGGACTAACTATGGCTACACCTTC
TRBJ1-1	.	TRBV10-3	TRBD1	CAISPDRATEAFF	TGTGCCATCAGCCCCGACAGGGCCACTGAAGCTTTCTTT
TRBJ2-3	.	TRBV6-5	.	CASSYFGGEGVEKYF	TGTGCCAGCAGTTACTTTGGGGGAGAGGGGGTTGAGAAGTATTTT
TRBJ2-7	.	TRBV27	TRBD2	CASSFRGGREQYF	TGTGCCAGCAGTTTCCGGGGAGGGAGAGAGCAGTACTTC
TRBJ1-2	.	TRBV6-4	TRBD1	CASSVDRGRSGYTF	TGTGCCAGCAGTGTGGACAGGGGGCGCAGTGGCTACACCTTC
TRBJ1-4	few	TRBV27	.	CASSFLPGTVATNEKLFF	TGTGCCAGCAGTTTCCTCCCAGGCACAGTTGCAACTAATGAAAAACTGTTTTTT
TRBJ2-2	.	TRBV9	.	CASSVGTAPDTGELFF	TGTGCCAGCAGCGTAGGGACAGCACCCGACACCGGGGAGCTGTTTTTT